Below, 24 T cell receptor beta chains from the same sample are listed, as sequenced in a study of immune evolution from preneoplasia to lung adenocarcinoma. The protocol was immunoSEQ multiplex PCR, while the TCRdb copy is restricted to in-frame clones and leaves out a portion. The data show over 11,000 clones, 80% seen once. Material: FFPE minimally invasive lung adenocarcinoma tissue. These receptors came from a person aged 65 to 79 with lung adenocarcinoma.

Written as DNA, the CDR3 is TGTGCCAGCATTCCGGGACAGGGAGGGAACATTCAGTACTTC. This encodes CASIPGQGGNIQYF. J is TRBJ2-4 and V is TRBV6-1, with 9 positions matching TRBD1. The CDR3 contains 14 residues. Germline loops: CDR1 MNHNS, CDR2 SASEGT. Trimming removed 7 bases from V and 7 bases from J; junction bases left unmatched: 8.

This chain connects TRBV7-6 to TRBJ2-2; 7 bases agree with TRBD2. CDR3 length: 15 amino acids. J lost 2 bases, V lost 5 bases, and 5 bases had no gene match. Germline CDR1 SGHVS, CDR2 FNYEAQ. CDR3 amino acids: CASSRTSFNTGELFF. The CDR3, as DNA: TGTGCCAGCAGCCGGACTAGTTTTAACACCGGGGAGCTGTTTTTT.

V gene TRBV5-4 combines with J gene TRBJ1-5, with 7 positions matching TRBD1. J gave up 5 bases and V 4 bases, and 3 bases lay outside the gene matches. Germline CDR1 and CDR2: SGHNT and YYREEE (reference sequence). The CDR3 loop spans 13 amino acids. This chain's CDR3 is CASSTQGDQPQHF. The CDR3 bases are TGTGCCAGCAGCACCCAGGGGGATCAGCCCCAGCATTTT.

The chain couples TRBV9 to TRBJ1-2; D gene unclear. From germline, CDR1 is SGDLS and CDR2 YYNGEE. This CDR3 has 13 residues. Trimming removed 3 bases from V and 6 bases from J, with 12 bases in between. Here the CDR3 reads CASSDPKSDGYTF. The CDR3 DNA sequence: TGTGCCAGCAGCGACCCGAAGTCGGATGGCTACACCTTC.

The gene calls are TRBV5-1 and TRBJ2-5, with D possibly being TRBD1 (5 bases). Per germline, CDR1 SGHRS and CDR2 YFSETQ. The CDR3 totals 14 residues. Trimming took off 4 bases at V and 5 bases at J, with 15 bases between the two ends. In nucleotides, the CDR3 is TGCGCCAGCAGCCTGGGGCTGGACCGTGAGACCCAGTACTTC. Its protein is CASSLGLDRETQYF.

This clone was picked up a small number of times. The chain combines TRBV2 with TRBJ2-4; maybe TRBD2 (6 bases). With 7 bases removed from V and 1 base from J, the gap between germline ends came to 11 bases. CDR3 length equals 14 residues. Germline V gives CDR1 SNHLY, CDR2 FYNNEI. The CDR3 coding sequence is TGTGCCAGCACCTACCGGGGGGCCAAAAACATTCAGTACTTC. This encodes CASTYRGAKNIQYF. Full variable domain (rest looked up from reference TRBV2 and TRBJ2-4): EPEVTQTPSHQVTQMGQEVILRCVPISNHLYFYWYRQILGQKVEFLVSFYNNEISEKSEIFDDQFSVERPDGSNFTLKIRSTKLEDSAMYFCASTYRGAKNIQYFGAGTRLSVL.

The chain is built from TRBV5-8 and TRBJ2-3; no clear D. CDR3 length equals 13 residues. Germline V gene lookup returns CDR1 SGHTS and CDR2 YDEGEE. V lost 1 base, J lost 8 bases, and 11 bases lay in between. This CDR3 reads CASSLPEWRTQYF. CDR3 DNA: TGTGCCAGCAGCTTGCCCGAATGGCGTACGCAGTATTTT.

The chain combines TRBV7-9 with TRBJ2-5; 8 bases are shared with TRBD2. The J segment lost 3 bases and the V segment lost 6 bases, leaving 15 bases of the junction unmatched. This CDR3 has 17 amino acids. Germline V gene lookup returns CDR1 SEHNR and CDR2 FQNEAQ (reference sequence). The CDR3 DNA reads TGTGCCAGCAGGCTTAGCGGGACTTCCCTTGGGGAAGAGACCCAGTACTTC. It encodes CASRLSGTSLGEETQYF. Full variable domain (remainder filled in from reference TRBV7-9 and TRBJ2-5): DTGVSQNPRHKITKRGQNVTFRCDPISEHNRLYWYRQTLGQGPEFLTYFQNEAQLEKSRLLSDRFSAERPKGSFSTLEIQRTEQGDSAMYLCASRLSGTSLGEETQYFGPGTRLLVL.

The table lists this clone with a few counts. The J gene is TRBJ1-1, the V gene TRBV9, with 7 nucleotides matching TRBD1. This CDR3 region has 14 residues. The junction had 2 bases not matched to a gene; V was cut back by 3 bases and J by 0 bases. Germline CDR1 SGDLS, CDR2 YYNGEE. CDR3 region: CASSGQGMNTEAFF. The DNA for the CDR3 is TGTGCCAGCAGCGGACAGGGCATGAACACTGAAGCTTTCTTT.

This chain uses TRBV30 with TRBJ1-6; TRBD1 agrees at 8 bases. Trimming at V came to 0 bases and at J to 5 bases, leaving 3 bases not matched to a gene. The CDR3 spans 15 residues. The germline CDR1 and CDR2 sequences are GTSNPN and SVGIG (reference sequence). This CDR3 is CAWSVQDRDNSPLHF. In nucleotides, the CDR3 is TGTGCCTGGAGTGTCCAGGACAGGGATAATTCACCCCTCCACTTT.

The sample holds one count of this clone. In DNA, the CDR3 is TGCACCAGCAGCCTTAAGACCCGGAGGAGCGGGTCCACCTACGAGCAGTACTTC. Its translation: CTSSLKTRRSGSTYEQYF. The rearrangement links TRBV1 to TRBJ2-7; the table's D call, TRBD2, has no DNA check behind it. TRBV1 constitutes a pseudogene. The CDR3 is made up of 18 amino acids.

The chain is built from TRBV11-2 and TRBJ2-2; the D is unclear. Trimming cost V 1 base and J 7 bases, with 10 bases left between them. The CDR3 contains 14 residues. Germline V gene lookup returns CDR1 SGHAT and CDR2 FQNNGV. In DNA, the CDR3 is TGTGCCAGCAGCTTAGGTTCCACCGGCGGGGAGCTGTTTTTT. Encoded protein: CASSLGSTGGELFF.

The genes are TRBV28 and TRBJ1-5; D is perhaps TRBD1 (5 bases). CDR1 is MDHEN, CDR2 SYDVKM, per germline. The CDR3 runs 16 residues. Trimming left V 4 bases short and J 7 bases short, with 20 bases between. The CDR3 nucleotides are TGTGCCAGCAGTTCCCCCGACGCCGGGGGGTCCCAGCCCCAGCATTTT. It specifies CASSSPDAGGSQPQHF. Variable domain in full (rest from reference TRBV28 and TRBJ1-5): DVKVTQSSRYLVKRTGEKVFLECVQDMDHENMFWYRQDPGLGLRLIYFSYDVKMKEKGDIPEGYSVSREKKERFSLILESASTNQTSMYLCASSSPDAGGSQPQHFGDGTRLSIL.

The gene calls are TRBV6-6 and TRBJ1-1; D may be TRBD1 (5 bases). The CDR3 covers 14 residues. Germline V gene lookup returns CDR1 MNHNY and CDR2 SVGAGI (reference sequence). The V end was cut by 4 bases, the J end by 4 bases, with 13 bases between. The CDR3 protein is CASSLGVSGTEAFF. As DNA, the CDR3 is TGTGCCAGCAGTTTGGGGGTTAGTGGCACTGAAGCTTTCTTT.

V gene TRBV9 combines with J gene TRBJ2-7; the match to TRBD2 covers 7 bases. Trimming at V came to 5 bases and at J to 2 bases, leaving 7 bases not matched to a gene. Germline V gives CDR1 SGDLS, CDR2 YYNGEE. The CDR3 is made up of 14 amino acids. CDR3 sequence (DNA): TGTGCCAGCAGTAAGCGGGGAGACCCCTACGAGCAGTACTTC. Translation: CASSKRGDPYEQYF.

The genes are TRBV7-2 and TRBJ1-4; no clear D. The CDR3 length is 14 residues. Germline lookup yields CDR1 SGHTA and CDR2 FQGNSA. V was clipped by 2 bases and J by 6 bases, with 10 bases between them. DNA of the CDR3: TGTGCCAGCAGCTTACAGCACAGCCATGAAAAACTGTTTTTT. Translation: CASSLQHSHEKLFF.

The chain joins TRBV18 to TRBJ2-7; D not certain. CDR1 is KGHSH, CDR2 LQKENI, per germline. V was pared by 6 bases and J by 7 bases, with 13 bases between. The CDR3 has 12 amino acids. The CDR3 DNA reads TGTGCCAGCTCGGCTACCTTTAGGGAGCAGTACTTC. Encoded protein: CASSATFREQYF. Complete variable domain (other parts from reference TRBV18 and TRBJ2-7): NAGVMQNPRHLVRRRGQEARLRCSPMKGHSHVYWYRQLPEEGLKFMVYLQKENIIDESGMPKERFSAEFPKEGPSILRIQQVVRGDSAAYFCASSATFREQYFGPGTRLTVT.

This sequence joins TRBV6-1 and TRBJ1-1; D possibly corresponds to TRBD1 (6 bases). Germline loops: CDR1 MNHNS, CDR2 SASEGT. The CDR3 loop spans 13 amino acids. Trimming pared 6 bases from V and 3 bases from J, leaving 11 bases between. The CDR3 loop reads CASSSQGDTEAFF. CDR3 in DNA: TGTGCCAGCAGCTCACAGGGTGACACTGAAGCTTTCTTT.

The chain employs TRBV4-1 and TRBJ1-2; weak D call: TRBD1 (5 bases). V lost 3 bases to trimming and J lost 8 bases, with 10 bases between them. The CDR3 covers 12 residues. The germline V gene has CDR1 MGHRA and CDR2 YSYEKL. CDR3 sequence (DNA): TGCGCCAGCAGCCATCAGGGTACGGGCTACACCTTC. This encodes CASSHQGTGYTF.

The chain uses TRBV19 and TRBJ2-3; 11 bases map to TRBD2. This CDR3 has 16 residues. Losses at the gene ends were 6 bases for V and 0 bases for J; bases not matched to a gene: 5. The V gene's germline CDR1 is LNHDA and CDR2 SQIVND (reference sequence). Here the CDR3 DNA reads TGTGCCAGTAGAAGACTAGCGGGGATAAGCACAGATACGCAGTATTTT. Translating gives CASRRLAGISTDTQYF.

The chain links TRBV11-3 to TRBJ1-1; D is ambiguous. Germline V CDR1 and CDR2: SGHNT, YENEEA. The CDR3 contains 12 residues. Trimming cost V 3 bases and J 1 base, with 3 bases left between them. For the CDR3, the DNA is TGTGCCAGCAGCTTTAAGAACACTGAAGCTTTCTTT. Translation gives CASSFKNTEAFF.

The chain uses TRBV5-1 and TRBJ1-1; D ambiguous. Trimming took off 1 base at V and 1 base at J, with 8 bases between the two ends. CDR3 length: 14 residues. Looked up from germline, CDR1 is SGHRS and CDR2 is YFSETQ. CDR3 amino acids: CASSLTPENTEAFF. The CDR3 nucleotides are TGCGCCAGCAGCTTGACCCCAGAGAACACTGAAGCTTTCTTT.

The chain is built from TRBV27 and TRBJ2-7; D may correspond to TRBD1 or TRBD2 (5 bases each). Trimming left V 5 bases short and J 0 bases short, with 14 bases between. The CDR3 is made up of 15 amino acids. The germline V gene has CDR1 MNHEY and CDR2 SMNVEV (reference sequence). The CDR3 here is CASSLHRDGSYEQYF. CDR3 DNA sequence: TGTGCCAGCAGTCTTCATCGGGACGGCTCCTACGAGCAGTACTTC.

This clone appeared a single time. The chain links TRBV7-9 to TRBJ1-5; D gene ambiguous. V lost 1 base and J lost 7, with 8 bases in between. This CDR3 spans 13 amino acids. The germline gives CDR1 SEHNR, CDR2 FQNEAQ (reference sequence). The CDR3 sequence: CASSLGADQPQHF. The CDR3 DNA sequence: TGTGCCAGCAGCTTAGGTGCTGACCAGCCCCAGCATTTT.